This T cell receptor beta chain was identified in a study of blood T cell repertoires in COVID-19. Assay used: immunoSEQ multiplex PCR; TCRdb lists only in-frame clones, some missing. The sample yields 150,000 to 200,000 clones, about 93% seen once. CDR1 is SGHTS and CDR2 is YDEGEE in the germline V gene. The length of the CDR3 is 14 residues. V lost 1 base to trimming and J lost 1 base, with 8 bases between them. The TCR originated in a man between 45 and 60 years old with acute or convalescent COVID-19. The material sequenced was peripheral blood. This sequence joins TRBV5-8 and TRBJ1-1; D not resolved. The CDR3 DNA follows: TGTGCCAGCAGCTTGTACAGACCGAACACTGAAGCTTTCTTT. It specifies CASSLYRPNTEAFF.